This is a list of T cell receptor beta chains from one sample in a study of blood T cell repertoires in COVID-19. The protocol was immunoSEQ multiplex PCR, while the TCRdb copy is restricted to in-frame clones and leaves out a portion. The repertoire has roughly 250,000 clones, roughly four fifths of them found once; the top ten carry around a sixth. Sequences were obtained from peripheral blood. These receptors were obtained from a person aged 65 to 79 with COVID-19, enrolled during active disease. CDR3s include the opening cysteine and the closing phenylalanine or tryptophan. The D gene is left open where the match is weak. Some rows have no size entry. The others give once, few or many, or a class for an expanded clone.

D	J	V	size	CDR3	DNA
NA	TRBJ1-1	TRBV9	NA	CASSEGMNTEAFF	TGTGCCAGCAGCGAGGGGATGAACACTGAAGCTTTCTTT
NA	TRBJ2-3	TRBV7-8	NA	CASSLVGELTDTQYF	TGTGCCAGCAGCTTAGTGGGAGAACTCACAGATACGCAGTATTTT
NA	TRBJ2-1	TRBV4-3	NA	CASSQGGSGNEQFF	TGCGCCAGCAGCCAAGGGGGCAGTGGCAATGAGCAGTTCTTC
NA	TRBJ1-3	TRBV28	NA	CASSFQYSGNTIYF	TGTGCCAGCAGTTTTCAGTACTCTGGAAACACCATATATTTT
TRBD2	TRBJ2-7	TRBV27	NA	CASSPSGSLYEQYF	TGTGCCAGCAGTCCTAGCGGGAGCCTCTACGAGCAGTACTTC
NA	TRBJ1-6	TRBV25-1	once	CASEASGTPYNSPLHF	TGTGCCAGCGAGGCTTCCGGGACACCGTATAATTCACCCCTCCACTTT
TRBD1	TRBJ2-2	TRBV28	NA	CASSPGGADTGELFF	TGTGCCAGCAGCCCAGGGGGCGCTGACACCGGGGAGCTGTTTTTT
TRBD1	TRBJ2-7	TRBV7-9	NA	CASILRRPGQGFSPGEQYF	TGTGCCAGCATCCTACGTCGGCCGGGACAGGGATTTTCTCCCGGCGAGCAGTACTTC
TRBD1	TRBJ2-7	TRBV5-6	once	CASSLDRGPYEQYF	TGTGCCAGCAGCTTGGACAGGGGGCCCTACGAGCAGTACTTC
NA	TRBJ2-1	TRBV7-9	NA	CASSLEGFSGTVLF	TGTGCCAGCAGCTTAGAGGGGTTTAGCGGGACAGTTCTCTTC
NA	TRBJ2-1	TRBV24-1	NA	CATSGHNEQFF	TGTGCCACCAGTGGGCACAATGAGCAGTTCTTC
NA	TRBJ2-1	TRBV15	NA	CATSRRAGTYNEQFF	TGTGCCACCAGCCGGCGGGCAGGAACCTACAATGAGCAGTTCTTC
NA	TRBJ2-3	TRBV30	NA	CAWRTDRTWEDTQYF	TGTGCCTGGCGGACGGATCGGACCTGGGAGGATACGCAGTATTTT
TRBD2	TRBJ2-7	TRBV2	NA	CASNGGGDYEQYF	TGTGCCAGCAATGGCGGGGGAGACTACGAGCAGTACTTC
NA	TRBJ1-3	TRBV5-1	once	CASSLLGQHSGNTIYF	TGCGCCAGCAGCTTGCTAGGACAGCACTCTGGAAACACCATATATTTT
NA	TRBJ1-1	TRBV12-3/TRBV12-4	few	CASSLGQGMEAFF	TGTGCCAGCAGTTTAGGGCAGGGGATGGAAGCTTTCTTT
TRBD2	TRBJ2-3	TRBV5-4	NA	CASSFGLAVTHTQYF	TGTGCCAGCAGCTTCGGACTAGCGGTTACTCATACGCAGTATTTT
TRBD2	TRBJ2-3	TRBV2	NA	CASTVLAGADTQYF	TGTGCCAGCACGGTCCTAGCGGGGGCAGATACGCAGTATTTT
NA	TRBJ1-1	TRBV2	NA	CASSAKEGITEAFF	TGTGCCAGCAGTGCTAAGGAGGGGATCACTGAAGCTTTCTTT
TRBD2	TRBJ2-7	TRBV5-1	many	CASRTSGASYEQYF	TGCGCCAGCAGGACTAGCGGGGCTTCCTACGAGCAGTACTTC
TRBD1	TRBJ1-1	TRBV6-6	NA	CASSLRGTGKGSTEAFF	TGTGCCAGCAGTCTGAGGGGGACAGGGAAGGGTAGCACTGAAGCTTTCTTT
NA	TRBJ2-7	TRBV7-3	NA	CASSTEVGREQYF	TGTGCCAGCAGCACCGAGGTGGGTCGGGAGCAGTACTTC
NA	TRBJ1-1	TRBV7-8	NA	CASRRDSTWGAEAFF	TGTGCCAGCAGGCGGGACTCAACCTGGGGGGCTGAAGCTTTCTTT
NA	TRBJ2-2	TRBV5-1	NA	CASSLDGGTGELFF	TGCGCCAGCAGCTTGGATGGAGGCACCGGGGAGCTGTTTTTT
TRBD1	TRBJ2-1	TRBV24-1	once	CATSDPTGGSYNEQFF	TGTGCCACCAGTGATCCCACAGGGGGCTCCTACAATGAGCAGTTCTTC
NA	TRBJ1-6	TRBV2	few	CASRVGRDNSPLHF	TGTGCCAGCAGGGTCGGGAGAGATAATTCACCCCTCCACTTT
NA	TRBJ1-6	TRBV5-1	NA	CASSFRNGENSPLHF	TGCGCCAGCAGCTTTCGGAACGGGGAGAATTCACCCCTCCACTTT
TRBD1	TRBJ1-1	TRBV27	NA	CASGNRGSAFF	TGTGCCAGCGGGAACAGGGGAAGTGCTTTCTTT
NA	TRBJ2-7	TRBV29-1	NA	CSVEGPSGHEQYF	TGCAGCGTTGAAGGGCCCTCAGGGCACGAGCAGTACTTC
NA	TRBJ1-5	TRBV12-3/TRBV12-4	once	CASSFGGSQPQHF	TGTGCCAGCAGCTTCGGGGGGTCTCAGCCCCAGCATTTT
TRBD1	TRBJ2-7	TRBV7-8	NA	CASSLTGEGYEQYF	TGTGCCAGCAGCTTGACAGGGGAAGGCTACGAGCAGTACTTC
TRBD2	TRBJ2-3	TRBV9	NA	CASSVEISGRGGGGTDTQYF	TGTGCCAGCAGCGTAGAGATTAGCGGGAGAGGTGGAGGTGGCACAGATACGCAGTATTTT
NA	TRBJ2-2	TRBV14	many	CASSQVYLGELFF	TGTGCCAGCAGCCAAGTGTACTTGGGGGAGCTGTTTTTT
TRBD2	TRBJ2-2	TRBV11-2	once	CASSLGDSGRRTGELFF	TGTGCCAGCAGTCTAGGGGATAGCGGGAGACGTACCGGGGAGCTGTTTTTT
TRBD1	TRBJ2-5	TRBV5-1	NA	CASSTGLGQGMQETQYF	TGCGCCAGCAGTACCGGTCTTGGACAGGGGATGCAAGAGACCCAGTACTTC
NA	TRBJ1-5	TRBV23-1	NA	CASSQSPTACDRRGKWNDQPQHF	TGCGCCAGCAGTCAATCTCCCACGGCGTGTGATCGGAGGGGAAAGTGGAATGATCAGCCCCAGCATTTT
TRBD1	TRBJ2-7	TRBV7-9	NA	CASSFGRDREQYF	TGTGCCAGCAGCTTTGGGCGGGACAGGGAGCAGTACTTC
TRBD1	TRBJ1-4	TRBV27	NA	CASSRRLTGNNEKLFF	TGTGCCAGCAGTCGAAGACTGACAGGGAATAATGAAAAACTGTTTTTT
TRBD1	TRBJ2-2	TRBV4-3	NA	CASRPTGDTGELFF	TGCGCCAGCAGACCGACAGGGGACACCGGGGAGCTGTTTTTT
TRBD1	TRBJ2-2	TRBV28	NA	CASSLYLSGTGGNTGELFF	TGTGCCAGCAGTTTATACCTCTCCGGGACAGGGGGCAACACCGGGGAGCTGTTTTTT
TRBD1	TRBJ2-2	TRBV29-1	NA	CSAGAGGAGELFF	TGCAGCGCTGGGGCAGGGGGAGCCGGGGAGCTGTTTTTT
TRBD2	TRBJ2-1	TRBV3-1/TRBV3-2	NA	CASSQDRAGGGNEQFF	TGTGCCAGCAGCCAAGATAGAGCGGGAGGTGGGAATGAGCAGTTCTTC
NA	TRBJ2-3	TRBV3-1/TRBV3-2	NA	CASSQDSVSTDTQYF	TGTGCCAGCAGCCAAGATAGTGTTAGCACAGATACGCAGTATTTT
NA	TRBJ2-1	TRBV5-1	NA	CASSPYFQGGEQFF	TGCGCCAGCAGCCCCTATTTTCAGGGGGGAGAGCAGTTCTTC
NA	TRBJ1-1	TRBV28	NA	CASSLSQPNTEAFF	TGTGCCAGCAGTTTATCACAGCCGAACACTGAAGCTTTCTTT
TRBD1	TRBJ2-3	TRBV7-2	NA	CASSLWTGTDTQYF	TGTGCCAGCAGCTTATGGACAGGAACAGATACGCAGTATTTT
TRBD1	TRBJ1-1	TRBV27	NA	CASSYRTGSGRMNTEAFF	TGTGCCAGCAGTTATAGGACAGGCTCAGGCAGGATGAACACTGAAGCTTTCTTT
NA	TRBJ2-5	TRBV9	NA	CASSVGRALETQYF	TGTGCCAGCAGCGTAGGGAGGGCCTTAGAGACCCAGTACTTC
TRBD1	TRBJ2-3	TRBV9	NA	CASSSGQGFADTQYF	TGTGCCAGCAGCTCTGGACAGGGGTTTGCAGATACGCAGTATTTT
NA	TRBJ1-5	TRBV3-1/TRBV3-2	NA	CASSQSDRYQPQHF	TGTGCCAGCAGCCAATCGGACAGATATCAGCCCCAGCATTTT
NA	TRBJ1-2	TRBV12-3/TRBV12-4	NA	CASSLARGYGYTF	TGTGCCAGCAGTTTAGCCAGGGGCTATGGCTACACCTTC
TRBD1	TRBJ2-7	TRBV28	NA	CASSSQGSAYEQYF	TGTGCCAGCAGCTCACAGGGGTCCGCCTACGAGCAGTACTTC
NA	TRBJ1-5	TRBV6-5	NA	CASSYGRASNQPQHF	TGTGCCAGCAGTTACGGGCGGGCTAGCAATCAGCCCCAGCATTTT
NA	TRBJ2-3	TRBV5-1	NA	CASSLTLDTQYF	TGCGCCAGCAGCTTGACTTTGGATACGCAGTATTTT
NA	TRBJ1-6	TRBV28	few	CASSPPQPNSPLHF	TGTGCCAGCAGTCCCCCACAGCCTAATTCACCCCTCCACTTT
NA	TRBJ2-7	TRBV7-6	NA	CASSSRVSYEQYF	TGTGCCAGCAGCTCGAGGGTGTCCTACGAGCAGTACTTC
NA	TRBJ2-3	TRBV7-3	NA	CASSLVGQGSTDTQYF	TGTGCCAGCAGCTTAGTGGGGCAGGGCAGCACAGATACGCAGTATTTT
NA	TRBJ2-7	TRBV28	NA	CASSSRRYEQYF	TGTGCCAGCAGTTCCAGGCGCTACGAGCAGTACTTC
NA	TRBJ2-6	TRBV4-2	NA	CASSQVWLGADSGANVLTF	TGTGCCAGCAGCCAAGTCTGGTTGGGAGCGGACTCTGGGGCCAACGTCCTGACTTTC
TRBD2	TRBJ2-2	TRBV11-2	NA	CASSPLAGPGELFF	TGTGCCAGCAGTCCCCTAGCGGGACCCGGGGAGCTGTTTTTT